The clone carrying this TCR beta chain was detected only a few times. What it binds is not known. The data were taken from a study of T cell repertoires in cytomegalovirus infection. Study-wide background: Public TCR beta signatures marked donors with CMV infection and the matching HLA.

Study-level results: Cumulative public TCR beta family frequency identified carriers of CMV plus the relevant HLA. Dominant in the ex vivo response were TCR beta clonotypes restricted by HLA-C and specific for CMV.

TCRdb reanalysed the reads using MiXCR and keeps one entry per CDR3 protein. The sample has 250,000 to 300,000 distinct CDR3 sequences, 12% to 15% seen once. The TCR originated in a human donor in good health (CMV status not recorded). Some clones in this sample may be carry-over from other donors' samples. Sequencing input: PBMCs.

The CDR3 region is CASSQPPTSGSWCNIQYF. Here the CDR3 DNA reads TGCGCCAGCAGTCAACCGCCGACTAGCGGGAGTTGGTGCAACATTCAGTACTTC. The gene calls are TRBV23-1 and TRBJ2-4; 12 nucleotides align to TRBD2. TRBV23-1 is an ORF for which the function is uncertain. V trimming: 2 bases; J trimming: 7 bases; junction bases outside the gene matches: 12. The CDR3 has 18 amino acids.